This T cell receptor beta chain was retrieved from a study of breast tumors, draining lymph nodes, adjacent tissues. General study results and limits: Data only fit, rather than demonstrated, lymph node origin of most tumor T cells.

TCRdb ran MiXCR on the multiplex PCR reads and lists one entry per CDR3 protein. Seen here are about 21,000 distinct CDR3 sequences, 41% observed once, and the top ten hold around 24%. On this clonotype: Its antigen remains unidentified.

The sequenced sample consisted of breast tumor tissue. This TCR derives from a female donor with breast cancer. Some clones in this sample may be carry-over from other donors' samples.

The CDR3 nucleotides read TGTGCCAGCAGTTTCGGAGGGGCCGATGAGCAGTTCTTC. Protein sequence: CASSFGGADEQFF. V usage is TRBV12-3 or TRBV12-4 and J usage is TRBJ2-1; weak D call: TRBD2 (6 bases). The CDR3 length is 13 residues. V gave up 3 bases and J gave up 8 bases, with 11 bases separating them.